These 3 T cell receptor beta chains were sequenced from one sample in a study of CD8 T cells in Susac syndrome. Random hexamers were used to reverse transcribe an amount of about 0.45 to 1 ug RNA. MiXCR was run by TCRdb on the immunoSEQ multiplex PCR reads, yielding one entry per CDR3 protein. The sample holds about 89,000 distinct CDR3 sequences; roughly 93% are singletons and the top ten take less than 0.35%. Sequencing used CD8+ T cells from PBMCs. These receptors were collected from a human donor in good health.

The CDR3 sequence: CASTPGGYGYTF. CDR3 DNA sequence: TGTGCCAGCACCCCGGGTGGCTATGGCTACACCTTC. The V gene is TRBV2, the J gene TRBJ1-2, with D unclear. The V gene lost 7 bases and the J gene lost 4 bases, with 10 bases spanning the gap. Germline loops: CDR1 SNHLY, CDR2 FYNNEI. The CDR3 runs 12 residues. The whole variable domain, remainder taken from reference TRBV2 and TRBJ1-2, is EPEVTQTPSHQVTQMGQEVILRCVPISNHLYFYWYRQILGQKVEFLVSFYNNEISEKSEIFDDQFSVERPDGSNFTLKIRSTKLEDSAMYFCASTPGGYGYTFGSGTRLTVV.

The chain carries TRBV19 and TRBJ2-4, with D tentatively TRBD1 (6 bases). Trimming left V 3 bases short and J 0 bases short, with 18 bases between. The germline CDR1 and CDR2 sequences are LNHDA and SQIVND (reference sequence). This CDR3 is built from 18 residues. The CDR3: CASSIRGSAATAKNIQYF. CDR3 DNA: TGTGCCAGTAGTATCAGGGGTAGCGCAGCTACAGCCAAAAACATTCAGTACTTC.

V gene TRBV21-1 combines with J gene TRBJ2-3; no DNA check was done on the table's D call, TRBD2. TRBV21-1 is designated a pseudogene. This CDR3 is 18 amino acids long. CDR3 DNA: TGTGCCAGCAGCAAAGAGATTAGCGGGGTTTCCTACACAGATACGCAGTATTTT. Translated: CASSKEISGVSYTDTQYF.